The next 31 T cell receptor beta chains were all read from a single sample in a study of blood T cell repertoires in COVID-19. The repertoire was sequenced with immunoSEQ multiplex PCR; TCRdb's copy has only in-frame clones and lacks some. The sample shows 35,000 to 50,000 clones, roughly 87% of them seen only once. Source material: peripheral blood. These receptors came from a man in his fifties or sixties with acute or convalescent COVID-19.

The rearrangement links TRBV24-1 to TRBJ2-3, with a tentative D call TRBD2 (6 bases). The CDR3 spans 16 residues. Per germline, CDR1 KGHDR and CDR2 SFDVKD. Trimming stripped 3 bases from V and 2 bases from J, with 14 bases between. CDR3 nucleotides: TGTGCCACCAGTGATCCGGGGGAGGTGCCCACAGATACGCAGTATTTT. Its translation is CATSDPGEVPTDTQYF.

V usage is TRBV7-9 and J usage is TRBJ1-2; no definite D call. The V end was cut by 1 base, the J end by 0 bases, with 9 bases between. CDR1 is SEHNR, CDR2 FQNEAQ, per germline (reference sequence). CDR3 length: 15 residues. The CDR3 is CASSLESVANYGYTF. CDR3 DNA sequence: TGTGCCAGCAGCTTAGAGTCGGTAGCTAACTATGGCTACACCTTC.

The chain joins TRBV7-2 to TRBJ2-3, with 11 bases that match TRBD2. After removal of 5 bases from V and 5 bases from J, the junction contained 9 bases not matched to a gene. Germline lookup yields CDR1 SGHTA and CDR2 FQGNSA. This CDR3 spans 16 amino acids. The CDR3 sequence: CASSAILAGGIDTQYF. The CDR3 DNA reads TGTGCCAGCAGCGCGATCCTAGCGGGGGGAATAGATACGCAGTATTTT. Complete variable domain (other parts from reference TRBV7-2 and TRBJ2-3): GAGVSQSPSNKVTEKGKDVELRCDPISGHTALYWYRQSLGQGLEFLIYFQGNSAPDKSGLPSDRFSAERTGGSVSTLTIQRTQQEDSAVYLCASSAILAGGIDTQYFGPGTRLTVL.

The chain employs TRBV21-1 and TRBJ1-5; TRBD1 is the table's D call, not checked against the DNA. TRBV21-1 represents a pseudogene. The CDR3 contains 17 residues. Here the CDR3 reads CASSNRGMGTLDQPQHF. The DNA for the CDR3 is TGTGCCAGCAGCAATAGGGGTATGGGCACCTTAGATCAGCCCCAGCATTTT.

The chain combines TRBV4-3 with TRBJ1-1, with D hard to call. The CDR3 extends over 15 amino acids. Trimming stripped 0 bases from V and 4 bases from J, with 12 bases between. In germline, CDR1 is LGHNA, CDR2 YSLEER. CDR3 bases: TGCGCCAGCAGCCAAGAGCGGTCAATGGGCACTGAAGCTTTCTTT. Translating it yields CASSQERSMGTEAFF.

The chain uses TRBV5-6 and TRBJ2-2; TRBD2 matches 7 bases. The length of the CDR3 is 17 residues. Germline V gene lookup returns CDR1 SGHDT and CDR2 YYEEEE. V shed 3 bases, J shed 4 bases, and the junction held 12 bases outside the gene matches. The CDR3 DNA is TGTGCCAGCAGCTCGGCAGCGGGACGGGGAGCCACCGGGGAGCTGTTTTTT. Its protein product is CASSSAAGRGATGELFF.

V and J are TRBV5-6 and TRBJ1-4, with D maybe TRBD1 (5 bases). Per the germline V gene, CDR1 is SGHDT and CDR2 is YYEEEE. The V end lost 0 bases, the J end lost 6 bases, and 18 bases lay between the germline ends. There are 17 residues in the CDR3. The CDR3 here is CASSLVHRRVQDEKLFF. CDR3 bases: TGTGCCAGCAGCTTGGTGCACAGGAGGGTACAGGATGAAAAACTGTTTTTT.

The gene calls are TRBV9 and TRBJ1-4; D unresolved. Trimming removed 3 bases at V and 7 bases at J, with 13 bases between. This CDR3 has 14 amino acids. Germline assignment: CDR1 SGDLS and CDR2 YYNGEE. The CDR3 region has the DNA TGTGCCAGCAGCGGCGGAGGGCGGATTGAAAAACTGTTTTTT. This translates into CASSGGGRIEKLFF.

The chain combines TRBV23-1 with TRBJ1-1; 8 bases map to TRBD1. TRBV23-1 falls under the ORF class, with uncertain function. The CDR3 is 18 residues long. V was pared by 0 bases and J by 0 bases, with 9 bases of the junction left unmatched. This CDR3 reads CASSQSGGTGGMNTEAFF. In DNA form, the CDR3 reads TGCGCCAGCAGTCAATCTGGTGGTACAGGGGGAATGAACACTGAAGCTTTCTTT.

This chain joins TRBV6-5 and TRBJ2-1; TRBD1 might be the D (5 bases). Trimming removed 10 bases from V and 15 bases from J, with 19 bases in between. Germline CDR1 and CDR2: MNHEY and SVGAGI. The CDR3 sequence is 11 residues long. The CDR3 DNA is TGTGCCACCGAAGGGTTGGAAGGGGTGTTCTTC. Translated, it gives CATEGLEGVFF.

This sequence joins TRBV5-1 and TRBJ2-7; 9 bases are a match to TRBD1. Germline CDR1 SGHRS, CDR2 YFSETQ. V gave up 5 bases and J gave up 1 base; unmatched junction bases: 4. This CDR3 has 14 amino acids. This CDR3 reads CASRSGTGSYEQYF. The CDR3 coding sequence is TGCGCCAGCAGAAGTGGGACAGGGTCCTACGAGCAGTACTTC.

The chain couples TRBV11-3 to TRBJ2-5; no firm D call. The V end lost 3 bases, the J end lost 3 bases, and 8 bases lay between the germline ends. CDR3 length equals 13 residues. CDR1 is SGHNT and CDR2 is YENEEA in the germline V gene. The CDR3: CASSFGQKETQYF. CDR3 sequence (DNA): TGTGCCAGCAGCTTTGGCCAGAAAGAGACCCAGTACTTC.

The chain carries TRBV3-1 (or the pseudogene TRBV3-2) and TRBJ2-5, with D perhaps matching TRBD2 (6 bases). V was pared by 5 bases and J by 3 bases, with 10 bases between. CDR3 size: 13 residues. CDR1 LGHDT and CDR2 YNNKEL come from the germline V gene (reference sequence). CDR3 sequence (DNA): TGTGCCAGCAGCTTGGGACTGGAAGAGACCCAGTACTTC. As protein: CASSLGLEETQYF.

V gene TRBV25-1 combines with J gene TRBJ1-1; 7 bases are a match to TRBD1. Germline CDR1 MGHDK, CDR2 SYGVNS. The CDR3 is made up of 13 amino acids. With 7 bases clipped from V and 4 bases from J, the junction kept 6 bases outside the gene matches. CDR3 in DNA: TGTGCCAGCATAAGGGACAGTGGCACTGAAGCTTTCTTT. Amino acid sequence: CASIRDSGTEAFF.

This clone was seen just once. V is TRBV7-2 and J is TRBJ1-1; 7 nucleotides line up with TRBD1. Germline CDR1 reads SGHTA; CDR2 reads FQGNSA. This CDR3 has 17 amino acids. Trimming at V came to 0 bases and at J to 1 base, leaving 8 bases not matched to a gene. CDR3 in amino acids: CASSLAGRGSANTEAFF. The CDR3, as DNA: TGTGCCAGCAGCTTAGCGGGCAGGGGGTCAGCGAACACTGAAGCTTTCTTT.

This clone was observed a handful of times. The chain links TRBV6-1 to TRBJ1-2; D unclear. With 0 bases removed from V and 2 bases from J, the gap between germline ends came to 7 bases. There are 14 residues in the CDR3. CDR1 is MNHNS and CDR2 is SASEGT in the germline V gene. The CDR3 region has the DNA TGTGCCAGCAGTGAAGCGGGCAGAAACTATGGCTACACCTTC. Protein product: CASSEAGRNYGYTF.

The chain is built from TRBV29-1 and TRBJ1-2; 8 bases map to TRBD1. CDR1 is SQVTM, CDR2 ANQGSEA, per germline. The J segment lost 8 bases and the V segment lost 4 bases, leaving 15 bases of the junction unmatched. This CDR3 has 15 residues. The DNA of the CDR3 is TGCAGCGTTGGGGGAACGGACAGGGAGTCGAGAGGCTACACCTTC. It yields the protein CSVGGTDRESRGYTF. Variable domain in full (rest from reference TRBV29-1 and TRBJ1-2): SAVISQKPSRDICQRGTSLTIQCQVDSQVTMMFWYRQQPGQSLTLIATANQGSEATYESGFVIDKFPISRPNLTFSTLTVSNMSPEDSSIYLCSVGGTDRESRGYTFGSGTRLTVV.

This chain connects TRBV19 to TRBJ1-2; unclear D gene. V lost 5 bases to trimming and J lost 0 bases, with 22 bases between them. CDR3 length: 18 amino acids. Germline values: CDR1 LNHDA, CDR2 SQIVND (reference sequence). This chain's CDR3 is CASSRGWGPGRTNYGYTF. CDR3 bases: TGTGCCAGTAGTCGCGGGTGGGGTCCAGGCAGGACTAACTATGGCTACACCTTC.

The V call is TRBV19, the J call TRBJ1-2, with 8 bases fitting TRBD1. Per the germline V gene, CDR1 is LNHDA and CDR2 is SQIVND (reference sequence). With V trimmed by 5 bases and J by 2 bases, 10 bases remained unmatched. This CDR3 is 16 amino acids long. The CDR3 region is CASSLLSGGKNYGYTF. The CDR3 DNA is TGTGCCAGTAGTCTGCTCTCAGGGGGCAAGAACTATGGCTACACCTTC.

This rearrangement joins TRBV9 to TRBJ1-1; tentative D call: TRBD1 (6 bases). The CDR3 consists of 13 residues. Per germline, CDR1 SGDLS and CDR2 YYNGEE. V was trimmed by 4 bases and J by 2 bases, leaving 9 bases between them. CDR3 DNA sequence: TGTGCCAGCAGCTCACAGGGAAACACTGAAGCTTTCTTT. It translates to CASSSQGNTEAFF.

The chain carries TRBV20-1 and TRBJ1-4; no firm D call. Germline V CDR1 and CDR2: DFQATT, SNEGSKA (reference sequence). The ends were cut back, 6 bases at V and 8 bases at J, with 10 bases in the middle. The CDR3 is 11 amino acids. This chain's CDR3 is CSAYLGEKLFF. The CDR3 DNA sequence: TGCAGTGCATATCTTGGCGAAAAACTGTTTTTT.

V is TRBV19 and J is TRBJ1-5; D remains ambiguous. CDR3 length equals 14 residues. The germline V and J ends were trimmed by 9 bases and 4 bases, with 16 bases remaining between them. CDR1 and CDR2 (germline): LNHDA, SQIVND (reference sequence). CDR3 in amino acids: CASLSSQPNQPQHF. CDR3 coding DNA: TGTGCCAGCCTCTCAAGCCAACCTAATCAGCCCCAGCATTTT.

The J gene is TRBJ1-1, the V gene TRBV5-4, with D perhaps TRBD1 (5 bases). Germline V gene lookup returns CDR1 SGHNT and CDR2 YYREEE (reference sequence). V gave up 3 bases and J gave up 1 base, with 16 bases separating them. This CDR3 contains 16 residues. CDR3 nucleotide sequence: TGTGCCAGCAGCTCCTCCCTTGGGGCGCGGAACACTGAAGCTTTCTTT. This codes for CASSSSLGARNTEAFF.

V and J are TRBV6-1 and TRBJ2-7; D is possibly TRBD2 (5 bases). CDR3 size: 12 residues. Germline V gene sequence: CDR1 MNHNS, CDR2 SASEGT. V dropped 2 bases and J dropped 6 bases, with 8 bases sitting between them. The CDR3 coding sequence is TGTGCCAGCAGTGAATCCCGGGGCGAGCAGTACTTC. This sequence encodes CASSESRGEQYF.

This chain's CDR3 is CASSSRQGDGYTF. CDR3 bases: TGTGCCAGTAGTTCCCGACAGGGCGATGGCTACACCTTC. This chain uses TRBV19 with TRBJ1-2, with TRBD1 identical over 7 bases. V lost 5 bases, J lost 6 bases, and 6 bases stayed unmatched. The CDR3 has 13 residues. The germline CDR1 and CDR2 sequences are LNHDA and SQIVND (reference sequence).

This chain connects TRBV12-3 or TRBV12-4 to TRBJ2-3; weak D call: TRBD1 (5 bases). The CDR3 loop spans 13 amino acids. V dropped 4 bases and J dropped 5 bases, with 10 bases sitting between them. The CDR3: CASSSRVGDTQYF. CDR3 coding DNA: TGTGCCAGCAGTTCCAGGGTCGGAGATACGCAGTATTTT.

The V gene is TRBV5-1, the J gene TRBJ1-1, with D tentatively TRBD1 (6 bases). CDR3 length: 14 residues. Germline V lookup: CDR1 SGHRS, CDR2 YFSETQ. V gave up 5 bases and J gave up 1 base, with 12 bases separating them. This CDR3 is CASSRDNRNTEAFF. As DNA, the CDR3 is TGCGCCAGCAGTAGGGACAATAGGAACACTGAAGCTTTCTTT.

This sequence joins TRBV7-6 and TRBJ1-2; D is possibly TRBD1 (6 bases). The CDR3 has 15 residues. Germline CDR1 reads SGHVS; CDR2 reads FNYEAQ. V was cut by 1 base and J by 5 bases, with 14 bases left in between. The CDR3 here is CASSLDQGSGYGYTF. The CDR3 nucleotides read TGTGCCAGCAGCTTAGATCAGGGGTCAGGATATGGCTACACCTTC. The whole variable domain, filled in from reference TRBV7-6 and TRBJ1-2, reads GAGVSQSPRYKVTKRGQDVALRCDPISGHVSLYWYRQALGQGPEFLTYFNYEAQQDKSGLPNDRFSAERPEGSISTLTIQRTEQRDSAMYRCASSLDQGSGYGYTFGSGTRLTVV.

The J gene is TRBJ1-5, the V gene TRBV19; 12 bases fit TRBD1. With 1 base clipped from V and 6 bases from J, the junction kept 4 bases outside the gene matches. CDR1 is LNHDA and CDR2 is SQIVND in the germline V gene (reference sequence). The CDR3 consists of 16 residues. The CDR3, as DNA: TGTGCCAGTAGTATAGTGGGACAGGGGGCAATTCAGCCCCAGCATTTT. It encodes CASSIVGQGAIQPQHF.

J is TRBJ1-2 and V is TRBV9; D is undetermined. The length of the CDR3 is 13 residues. Looked up from germline, CDR1 is SGDLS and CDR2 is YYNGEE. V was clipped by 6 bases and J by 3 bases, with 12 bases between them. The DNA of the CDR3 is TGTGCCAGCACCACTTCCGGTCACTATGGCTACACCTTC. This sequence encodes CASTTSGHYGYTF.

The J gene is TRBJ1-1, the V gene TRBV21-1. TRBV21-1 constitutes a pseudogene. This CDR3 is 13 amino acids long. This CDR3 reads CASSKNSPSEAFF. CDR3 in DNA: TGTGCCAGCAGCAAAAATAGTCCCTCTGAAGCTTTCTTT.